This TCR beta chain was identified in a study of technical replicates of blood from a handful of donors. Trimming at V came to 7 bases and at J to 4 bases, leaving 10 bases not matched to a gene. The CDR3 runs to 16 residues. Germline loops: CDR1 MNHNY, CDR2 SVGAGI (reference sequence). Assay: immunoSEQ multiplex PCR; the TCRdb copy retains only in-frame clones and omits some. The sample consists of 60,000 or so clones, about 87% of them appearing once. The receptor was isolated from a human donor in good health. Some clones in this sample may be carry-over from other donors' samples. The chain combines TRBV6-6 with TRBJ2-7; 13 bases agree with TRBD2. Sequenced material: PBMCs. In DNA form, the CDR3 reads TGTGCCAGCACCAAAGGACTAGCGGGGGAGAAATACGAGCAGTACTTC. It codes for CASTKGLAGEKYEQYF.